This T cell receptor (beta chain) was recorded in a study of vaccination effects on CD4 cells after COVID-19. This clone was seen a single time. Its antigen is unknown. Repertoires were generated with immunoSEQ multiplex PCR, while TCRdb's copy carries only in-frame clones and drops some. Of around 55,000 clones in the sample, roughly 70% were seen once. The CDR3 sequence is 15 residues long. The germline V and J ends were trimmed by 6 bases and 4 bases, with 16 bases remaining between them. Germline V lookup: CDR1 MNHEY, CDR2 SMNVEV (reference sequence). Prior to sequencing, the ViraFEST assay stimulated PBMC with viral peptide pools, which expanded the antigen-specific CD4+ T cells. The culture ran for 10 days before CD4+ T cells were isolated. Vaccine recipients lacked prior SARS-CoV-2 infection and had negative nucleocapsid antibodies.

The sample consisted of CD4+ T cells from PBMCs cultured with SARS-CoV-2 spike peptides, taken before COVID-19 vaccination. The TCR sequence derives from a human donor who received a COVID-19 vaccine. V usage is TRBV27 and J usage is TRBJ2-1; TRBD2 might be the D (6 bases). The chain's CDR3 is CASSPIGDLYNEQFF. For the CDR3, the DNA is TGTGCCAGCAGCCCCATCGGGGACTTATACAATGAGCAGTTCTTC.